The text below deals with one TCR beta chain. Antigen: not known. It was with 60 Vbeta and 13 Jbeta primers that the PCR ran. TCRdb keeps only in-frame clones here, not all; method: immunoSEQ multiplex PCR. The sample lists about 150,000 clones, around 79% occurring once. The data belong to a study of cytomegalovirus exposure and HLA in healthy donors. Study findings and constraints: The study designated 150 or so TCR beta chains cytomegalovirus-associated. In vitro experiments confirmed that three CMV-associated chains were specific for CMV antigens.

Nominal health characterized the donors when sampled, though unrecorded immune exposures were likely. The sample consisted of PBMCs. The clonotype comes from a young man in good health and CMV-seronegative.

CDR3 in DNA: TGTGCCAGCAGGTCCGGGACAGGCCAGATCTACGAGCAGTACTTC. Amino acids: CASRSGTGQIYEQYF. This chain connects TRBV6-5 to TRBJ2-7, with TRBD1 matching over 8 bases. Germline V gene lookup returns CDR1 MNHEY and CDR2 SVGAGI. CDR3 length: 15 residues. The junction had 10 bases not matched to a gene; V was cut back by 6 bases and J by 3 bases.